The 22 T cell receptor beta chains below were found in one sample sequenced in a study of sequential checkpoint blockade in melanoma. Treatment given: randomized to nivolumab then ipilimumab (arm A) or the reverse (arm B). TCRdb's copy holds only in-frame clones and misses some; the assay was immunoSEQ multiplex PCR. The repertoire includes about 26,000 clones, roughly 80% of them detected once, and more than 20% sits in the top ten. The sequencing used CD8+ T cells sorted from blood (inferred from file names), collected from a patient given nivolumab and ipilimumab in sequence. These receptors all come from a human donor with melanoma.

The genes are TRBV4-3 and TRBJ2-3; 10 nucleotides match TRBD1. Unmatched junction bases numbered 12, after V lost 0 bases and J lost 3 bases. The germline CDR1 and CDR2 sequences are LGHNA and YSLEER. This CDR3 is 19 amino acids long. The CDR3 reads CASSQDLAGQGWGTDTQYF. As DNA, the CDR3 is TGCGCCAGCAGCCAAGATTTGGCGGGACAGGGGTGGGGAACAGATACGCAGTATTTT.

CDR3 nucleotides: TGTGCCAGCAGCTTGGGCAGGGGCTATGAGCAGTTCTTC. Translation: CASSLGRGYEQFF. The chain couples TRBV5-4 to TRBJ2-1, with a weak D call TRBD1 (6 bases). This CDR3 has 13 residues. Trimming took 0 bases from V and 8 from J, leaving 9 bases between them. Germline assignment: CDR1 SGHNT and CDR2 YYREEE (reference sequence).

The rearrangement joins TRBV7-9 to TRBJ2-1, with TRBD2 as a possible D gene (6 bases). The CDR3 has 17 residues. Germline lookup yields CDR1 SEHNR and CDR2 FQNEAQ (reference sequence). The V gene lost 2 bases and the J gene lost 0 bases, with 14 bases spanning the gap. The DNA for the CDR3 is TGTGCCAGCAGCTTAACAAGGGGCGGGGTCTCCTACAATGAGCAGTTCTTC. Translated: CASSLTRGGVSYNEQFF. The full variable domain, in which reference TRBV7-9 and TRBJ2-1 provide the parts outside the CDR3, is DTGVSQNPRHKITKRGQNVTFRCDPISEHNRLYWYRQTLGQGPEFLTYFQNEAQLEKSRLLSDRFSAERPKGSFSTLEIQRTEQGDSAMYLCASSLTRGGVSYNEQFFGPGTRLTVL.

This clone was seen only a few times. CDR3 amino acids: CASSKTPAWCCVRAGESYEQYF. CDR3 DNA: TGTGCCAGCAGCAAAACCCCGGCTTGGTGCTGTGTCCGGGCAGGGGAGTCCTACGAGCAGTACTTC. The chain recombines TRBV21-1 with TRBJ2-7; the table's D call, TRBD1, has no DNA check behind it. TRBV21-1 is designated a pseudogene. The CDR3 contains 22 residues.

This rearrangement joins TRBV5-6 to TRBJ2-1; 15 bases are shared with TRBD2. The CDR3 is 18 residues long. Germline V gives CDR1 SGHDT, CDR2 YYEEEE. The V gene end was trimmed by 5 bases and the J gene end by 5 bases; junction bases not matched to a gene: 11. CDR3 coding DNA: TGTGCCAGCAGGCAACTGAAGGGACTAGCGGGGGGACACAATGAGCAGTTCTTC. This encodes CASRQLKGLAGGHNEQFF.

This clone was observed a single time. The V and J genes are TRBV27 and TRBJ2-5; TRBD2 matches at 10 bases. V was pared by 4 bases and J by 2 bases, with 10 bases of the junction left unmatched. This CDR3 has 17 residues. Germline assignment: CDR1 MNHEY and CDR2 SMNVEV (reference sequence). The CDR3 is CASSSSGGAVFQETQYF. The CDR3 bases are TGTGCCAGCAGTTCCAGCGGGGGGGCCGTTTTTCAAGAGACCCAGTACTTC.

The genes are TRBV6-5 and TRBJ2-5, with D tentatively TRBD2 (6 bases). V dropped 4 bases and J dropped 5 bases, with 14 bases sitting between them. Per the germline V gene, CDR1 is MNHEY and CDR2 is SVGAGI. The CDR3 runs 14 residues. The CDR3 region has the DNA TGTGCCAGCAGTTGGGGGGACCCAGGGGAGACCCAGTACTTC. This gives the protein CASSWGDPGETQYF.

The rearrangement uses TRBV4-1 and TRBJ2-3; D may be TRBD2 (5 bases). CDR1 is MGHRA, CDR2 YSYEKL, per germline. V lost 4 bases, J lost 0 bases, and 8 bases lay in between. The CDR3 contains 14 residues. The CDR3 protein is CASSPRTSTDTQYF. The CDR3 DNA follows: TGCGCCAGCAGCCCAAGGACTAGCACAGATACGCAGTATTTT.

The chain employs TRBV2 and TRBJ2-1; possibly TRBD1 for D (5 bases). V lost 5 bases and J lost 9, with 23 bases in between. From germline, CDR1 is SNHLY and CDR2 FYNNEI. The CDR3 has 16 residues. CDR3 coding DNA: TGTGCCAGCAGTTGGGGTAGGGGCTCCGCTGGGCGTGAGCAGTTCTTC. This encodes CASSWGRGSAGREQFF. Variable domain in full (rest from reference TRBV2 and TRBJ2-1): EPEVTQTPSHQVTQMGQEVILRCVPISNHLYFYWYRQILGQKVEFLVSFYNNEISEKSEIFDDQFSVERPDGSNFTLKIRSTKLEDSAMYFCASSWGRGSAGREQFFGPGTRLTVL.

The chain links TRBV7-9 to TRBJ2-5; 8 bases map to TRBD1. The germline V gene has CDR1 SEHNR and CDR2 FQNEAQ (reference sequence). V lost 6 bases, J lost 9 bases, and 12 bases stayed unmatched. The CDR3 is made up of 14 amino acids. In nucleotides, the CDR3 is TGTGCCAGCAGAACTATCACCTCGGGACAGGCCCAGTACTTC. Its translation: CASRTITSGQAQYF.

This sequence joins TRBV7-9 and TRBJ1-2, with D perhaps TRBD1 (5 bases). The CDR3 spans 16 residues. V was pared by 1 base and J by 6 bases, with 18 bases between. Germline V CDR1 and CDR2: SEHNR, FQNEAQ (reference sequence). CDR3: CASSLGSPPEGDGYTF. The CDR3, as DNA: TGTGCCAGCAGCTTAGGTTCTCCACCCGAAGGGGATGGCTACACCTTC.

This clone was seen just once. V gene TRBV10-3 combines with J gene TRBJ2-1; the D gene is possibly TRBD1 (6 bases). This CDR3 is built from 15 residues. Germline V lookup: CDR1 ENHRY, CDR2 SYGVKD. The V end was cut by 0 bases, the J end by 1 base, with 7 bases between. CDR3 coding DNA: TGTGCCATCAGTGAGTCGGACAGATCCTACAATGAGCAGTTCTTC. This encodes CAISESDRSYNEQFF.

The chain has TRBV4-1 and TRBJ2-7; D remains ambiguous. Trimming stripped 2 bases from V and 0 bases from J, with 8 bases between. Germline V gives CDR1 MGHRA, CDR2 YSYEKL. This CDR3 comprises 14 residues. The CDR3 DNA reads TGCGCCAGCAGCCAAACAGTGTTCTCCTACGAGCAGTACTTC. Encoded protein: CASSQTVFSYEQYF.

This chain joins TRBV4-2 and TRBJ2-7; 13 bases are a match to TRBD2. CDR1 and CDR2 (germline): LGHNA, YNFKEQ. The CDR3 runs 15 residues. V was pared by 3 bases and J by 6 bases, with 5 bases of the junction left unmatched. The CDR3 nucleotides are TGTGCCAGCAGCCACGGGACTAGCGGGGAGCTCGAGCAGTACTTC. The encoded protein is CASSHGTSGELEQYF.

In its sample, this clone was seen once. This rearrangement joins TRBV27 to TRBJ2-6; 8 bases line up with TRBD1. Germline V gives CDR1 MNHEY, CDR2 SMNVEV (reference sequence). J gave up 3 bases and V 9 bases, and 10 bases lay outside the gene matches. The CDR3 loop spans 16 amino acids. CDR3 sequence: CARAGGARVGANVLTF. The CDR3 coding sequence is TGTGCCAGAGCAGGGGGCGCCAGAGTTGGGGCCAACGTCCTGACTTTC.

The chain joins TRBV19 to TRBJ2-1; TRBD2 agrees at 9 bases. In germline, CDR1 is LNHDA, CDR2 SQIVND (reference sequence). Losses at the gene ends were 4 bases for V and 1 base for J; bases not matched to a gene: 2. This CDR3 is built from 15 residues. CDR3 DNA: TGTGCCAGTAGTAGAGCGGGGGGTTCCTACAATGAGCAGTTCTTC. Translated, it gives CASSRAGGSYNEQFF.

This chain uses TRBV28 with TRBJ1-1; a possible D gene is TRBD1 (5 bases). V gave up 3 bases and J gave up 1 base, with 9 bases separating them. Germline assignment: CDR1 MDHEN and CDR2 SYDVKM. This CDR3 has 14 amino acids. The CDR3 bases are TGTGCCAGCAGTTTCTTCGGGGGGAACACTGAAGCTTTCTTT. Protein sequence: CASSFFGGNTEAFF. The complete variable domain, with remaining parts taken from reference TRBV28 and TRBJ1-1, reads DVKVTQSSRYLVKRTGEKVFLECVQDMDHENMFWYRQDPGLGLRLIYFSYDVKMKEKGDIPEGYSVSREKKERFSLILESASTNQTSMYLCASSFFGGNTEAFFGQGTRLTVV.

J is TRBJ2-2 and V is TRBV6-1, with unresolved D. The CDR3 is 14 amino acids. Germline values: CDR1 MNHNS, CDR2 SASEGT. Trimming left V 4 bases short and J 3 bases short, with 9 bases between. CDR3 in amino acids: CASSVTGDTGELFF. The CDR3 nucleotides read TGTGCCAGCAGTGTAACGGGTGACACCGGGGAGCTGTTTTTT.

The gene calls are TRBV9 and TRBJ2-3; 8 bases map to TRBD2. The CDR3 is made up of 15 amino acids. Germline CDR1 SGDLS, CDR2 YYNGEE. J was trimmed by 2 bases and V by 0 bases; bases with no gene match: 2. This CDR3 is CASSVGLAHTDTQYF. The CDR3 nucleotides read TGTGCCAGCAGCGTAGGACTAGCGCACACAGATACGCAGTATTTT.

This clone was observed a handful of times. V gene TRBV5-8 combines with J gene TRBJ1-1; no firm D call. V shed 3 bases and J shed 3 bases, with 3 bases lying between them. CDR1 and CDR2 (germline): SGHTS, YDEGEE. CDR3 length: 11 residues. The DNA of the CDR3 is TGTGCCAGCAGCTCAGACACTGAAGCTTTCTTT. It translates to CASSSDTEAFF.

The J gene is TRBJ1-1, the V gene TRBV7-9; TRBD1 is a possible D gene (6 bases). Trimming shortened V by 3 bases and J by 0 bases, and 20 bases separated the two germline ends. Germline CDR1 is SEHNR and CDR2 is FQNEAQ (reference sequence). This CDR3 is 18 amino acids long. The CDR3, as DNA: TGTGCCAGCAGCTTCGTAAAAGGGGGGGGACTCTTGAACACTGAAGCTTTCTTT. Its translation is CASSFVKGGGLLNTEAFF.

This sequence joins TRBV5-6 and TRBJ2-7; 7 positions match TRBD1. Trimming removed 2 bases from V and 3 bases from J; junction bases left unmatched: 2. Germline V gene lookup returns CDR1 SGHDT and CDR2 YYEEEE. The CDR3 has 13 residues. CDR3 loop: CASSFTGDYEQYF. For the CDR3, the DNA is TGTGCCAGCAGCTTTACAGGGGACTACGAGCAGTACTTC. The variable domain in full, completed from reference TRBV5-6 and TRBJ2-7, reads DAGVTQSPTHLIKTRGQQVTLRCSPKSGHDTVSWYQQALGQGPQFIFQYYEEEERQRGNFPDRFSGHQFPNYSSELNVNALLLGDSALYLCASSFTGDYEQYFGPGTRLTVT.